This T cell receptor beta chain was profiled in a study of neurological immune-mediated disorders. This clonotype has ten or more counts. TCRdb redid the calling of the 5' RACE reads with MiXCR, one entry per CDR3 protein. The sample records about 50,000 distinct CDR3 sequences, more than 7% being singletons. Time point noted: longitudinal time-point 3. Germline V gene data show CDR1 as MNHEY and CDR2 as SMNVEV (reference sequence). The ends were cut back, 6 bases at V and 6 bases at J, with 6 bases in the middle. The CDR3 consists of 12 residues. What was sequenced was PBMCs. The chain uses TRBV27 and TRBJ1-6; D is ambiguous. The clonotype originates from a woman in her 40s in good health. The CDR3 nucleotides read TGTGCCAGCAGCTTTCCTAATTCACCCCTCCACTTT. This gives the protein CASSFPNSPLHF.